Given below is one T cell receptor (beta chain) in context. Sequencing used immunoSEQ multiplex PCR; TCRdb keeps in-frame clones, though not all of them. The repertoire includes fewer than 200,000 clones, 88% of them detected once, and roughly 24% sits in the top ten. The junction had 3 bases not matched to a gene; V was cut back by 2 bases and J by 0 bases. Per germline, CDR1 MNHNY and CDR2 SVGAGI (reference sequence). The CDR3 is made up of 15 amino acids. These data are taken from a study of blood T cell repertoires in COVID-19. The wider study: Italy, Spain and the United States were the sources of the convalescent and acute COVID-19 samples. PBMCs, B-cell-depleted T cells, or T cells provided the cDNA or gDNA that made up the material.

The source material was peripheral blood. The chain has TRBV6-6 and TRBJ1-1, with 7 bases that match TRBD1. This sequence originates from a man aged 60 to 75 with acute or convalescent COVID-19. CDR3 residues: CASSYSRGLNTEAFF. The DNA for the CDR3 is TGTGCCAGCAGTTACAGCAGGGGGTTGAACACTGAAGCTTTCTTT.